The 7 T cell receptor beta chains below come from one sample, sequenced in a study of blood T cells in healthy people across ages. The second PCR ran about 6 to 11 cycles with a sample-barcoded 5' primer and J-beta primers. A single record per CDR3 protein comes from TCRdb applying MiXCR to the 5' RACE reads. This table holds 700,000 or so distinct CDR3 sequences, 22% found once. Sequencing was carried out using blood. These receptors all stem from a man between 65 and 80 years old in good health.

The chain carries TRBV20-1 and TRBJ1-1; perhaps TRBD1 as D (5 bases). Trimming removed 0 bases from V and 0 bases from J, with 11 bases in between. The CDR3 has 15 amino acids. Germline CDR1 and CDR2: DFQATT and SNEGSKA (reference sequence). CDR3 sequence reads: CSARDSQGLNTEAFF. The CDR3 DNA follows: TGCAGTGCTAGAGACTCGCAGGGACTGAACACTGAAGCTTTCTTT.

The chain links TRBV7-2 to TRBJ2-7; D not resolved. The germline gives CDR1 SGHTA, CDR2 FQGNSA. The CDR3 length is 13 residues. V was clipped by 3 bases and J by 3 bases, with 9 bases between them. This chain's CDR3 is CASSLPTYYEQYF. CDR3 DNA: TGTGCCAGCAGCTTGCCTACATACTACGAGCAGTACTTC. Together with reference TRBV7-2 and TRBJ2-7, the CDR3 gives the full variable domain: GAGVSQSPSNKVTEKGKDVELRCDPISGHTALYWYRQSLGQGLEFLIYFQGNSAPDKSGLPSDRFSAERTGGSVSTLTIQRTQQEDSAVYLCASSLPTYYEQYFGPGTRLTVT.

This clonotype was detected ten times or more. The chain has TRBV20-1 and TRBJ1-1; TRBD1 matches 8 bases. V lost 6 bases and J lost 0; bases outside the gene matches: 9. The CDR3 spans 15 residues. Germline CDR1 is DFQATT and CDR2 is SNEGSKA (reference sequence). CDR3 residues: CSAPTGGGLNTEAFF. CDR3 DNA sequence: TGCAGTGCCCCAACAGGGGGAGGGTTGAACACTGAAGCTTTCTTT.

This chain connects TRBV5-1 to TRBJ1-4, with 7 bases identical to TRBD1. V was clipped by 3 bases and J by 7 bases; unmatched bases: 12. CDR1 and CDR2 (germline): SGHRS, YFSETQ. The CDR3 covers 16 residues. CDR3 in DNA: TGCGCCAGCAGCTCAGTAGACAGGGTTGGAGGTGAAAAACTGTTTTTT. Translation: CASSSVDRVGGEKLFF. Supplemented by reference TRBV5-1 and TRBJ1-4, the full variable domain reads KAGVTQTPRYLIKTRGQQVTLSCSPISGHRSVSWYQQTPGQGLQFLFEYFSETQRNKGNFPGRFSGRQFSNSRSEMNVSTLELGDSALYLCASSSVDRVGGEKLFFGSGTQLSVL.

V is TRBV6-2 or TRBV6-3 and J is TRBJ1-5; possibly TRBD1 for D (5 bases). The CDR3 consists of 15 residues. Trimming cost V 4 bases and J 8 bases, with 18 bases left between them. The germline gives CDR1 MNHEY, CDR2 SVGEGT. The CDR3 here is CASSSGTGSAEPQHF. DNA of the CDR3: TGTGCCAGCAGTTCCGGGACGGGCTCGGCGGAGCCCCAGCATTTT.

This clonotype was recorded a few times. V is TRBV20-1 and J is TRBJ2-2; TRBD1 agrees at 7 bases. Germline V gene sequence: CDR1 DFQATT, CDR2 SNEGSKA (reference sequence). With 0 bases clipped from V and 6 bases from J, the junction kept 7 bases outside the gene matches. The CDR3 spans 15 residues. CDR3 sequence reads: CSARDQGGVPGELFF. The CDR3 DNA reads TGCAGTGCTAGAGATCAAGGGGGCGTCCCCGGGGAGCTGTTTTTT.

This chain connects TRBV24-1 to TRBJ2-1; the D gene is possibly TRBD2 (6 bases). The V end lost 0 bases, the J end lost 4 bases, and 12 bases lay between the germline ends. The CDR3 covers 16 residues. Germline CDR1 is KGHDR and CDR2 is SFDVKD. CDR3 protein: CATSDLGHRGYNEQFF. CDR3 in DNA: TGTGCCACCAGTGATTTGGGACACCGGGGGTACAATGAGCAGTTCTTC.